The 12 T cell receptor beta chains below come from one sample, sequenced in a study of cytomegalovirus exposure and HLA in healthy donors (TCRdb year 2017). The library was built by means of the immunoSEQ multiplex PCR assay. For the multiplex PCR, a mixture combining 60 forward primers for TCR Vbeta segments and 13 reverse primers for TCR Jbeta segments was used. TCRdb mirrors the immuneACCESS table, restricted to in-frame sequences. Some clones are absent from its copies; in checked studies, under half trace to an unresolved V gene, and the reason for the others is unknown. In all, the sample holds 120,000 to 150,000 clones, and about 72% of those were seen once. The ten largest clones represent over 2% of the sample. Input material: PBMCs. Receptors were obtained from a middle-aged man in good health and CMV-seronegative.

V usage is TRBV29-1 and J usage is TRBJ1-1; TRBD1 matches 9 bases. The germline gives CDR1 SQVTM, CDR2 ANQGSEA. The CDR3 is 13 amino acids. The V and J ends lost 2 bases and 4 bases, in that order; junction bases with no gene match: 2. The CDR3 region has the DNA TGCAGCGTTGAAATGACAGGGGGCACTGAAGCTTTCTTT. It is translated as CSVEMTGGTEAFF.

The chain has TRBV19 and TRBJ2-6; possible D gene TRBD1, 6 bases. The CDR3 runs 15 residues. CDR1 LNHDA and CDR2 SQIVND come from the germline V gene (reference sequence). Trimming removed 8 bases at V and 2 bases at J, with 13 bases between. CDR3 nucleotide sequence: TGTGCCAGTGAAGCTTGGGGGCCTGGGGCCAACGTCCTGACTTTC. Protein product: CASEAWGPGANVLTF. The entire variable domain, with the rest obtained from reference TRBV19 and TRBJ2-6, is as follows: DGGITQSPKYLFRKEGQNVTLSCEQNLNHDAMYWYRQDPGQGLRLIYYSQIVNDFQKGDIAEGYSVSREKKESFPLTVTSAQKNPTAFYLCASEAWGPGANVLTFGAGSRLTVL.

The chain has TRBV19 and TRBJ2-2, with D perhaps TRBD1 (5 bases). The CDR3 sequence is 15 residues long. V was trimmed by 3 bases and J by 4 bases, leaving 12 bases between them. CDR1 and CDR2 from the germline V gene are LNHDA and SQIVND (reference sequence). The CDR3: CASSIQSGPTGELFF. The CDR3 DNA follows: TGTGCCAGTAGTATTCAGTCAGGGCCCACCGGGGAGCTGTTTTTT.

The chain uses TRBV11-2 and TRBJ2-3, with 13 bases matching TRBD2. The CDR3 totals 18 residues. Germline trimming cut 4 bases from V and 5 bases from J; bases unmatched to any gene: 12. CDR1 and CDR2 (germline): SGHAT, FQNNGV. CDR3 loop: CASSSYRPLAGGRDTQYF. The CDR3 nucleotides are TGTGCCAGCAGCTCTTACCGACCACTAGCGGGGGGGAGAGATACGCAGTATTTT.

V and J are TRBV28 and TRBJ1-2, with a possible D match to TRBD1 (5 bases). The germline V and J ends were trimmed by 8 bases and 2 bases, with 21 bases remaining between them. The CDR3 spans 16 residues. In germline, CDR1 is MDHEN, CDR2 SYDVKM. The CDR3 DNA is TGTGCCAGCTCCCAATTGTTCGGGGGGTTAAACTATGGCTACACCTTC. Its protein product is CASSQLFGGLNYGYTF.

This rearrangement joins TRBV6-1 to TRBJ1-2, with D perhaps TRBD1 (5 bases). Germline CDR1 is MNHNS and CDR2 is SASEGT. V dropped 2 bases and J dropped 8 bases, with 18 bases sitting between them. This CDR3 is built from 15 residues. DNA for the CDR3: TGTGCCAGCAGTGAAAGACCCGGAGGGGTCTACGGCTACACCTTC. Translated, it gives CASSERPGGVYGYTF.

DNA for the CDR3: TGTGCCAGCAGCTTGGAGTCTTGGTGGGACAGGGGGACTGAAGCTTTCTTT. This codes for CASSLESWWDRGTEAFF. This chain joins TRBV5-6 and TRBJ1-1; TRBD1 matches 11 bases. The CDR3 totals 17 residues. CDR1 is SGHDT and CDR2 is YYEEEE in the germline V gene. Trimming took 0 bases from V and 5 from J; bases not matched to a gene: 9.

This sequence joins TRBV27 and TRBJ2-1; TRBD2 matches 9 bases. Germline values: CDR1 MNHEY, CDR2 SMNVEV (reference sequence). After removal of 2 bases from V and 6 bases from J, the junction contained 5 bases not matched to a gene. The CDR3 is 15 amino acids. This CDR3 is CASSLPAGGTNEQFF. The CDR3 DNA reads TGTGCCAGCAGTTTACCAGCGGGAGGAACCAATGAGCAGTTCTTC.

The chain joins TRBV14 to TRBJ1-1, with 7 bases lining up with TRBD1. Germline V gene lookup returns CDR1 SGHDN and CDR2 FVKESK. The V gene end was trimmed by 4 bases and the J gene end by 10 bases; junction bases not matched to a gene: 6. The CDR3 has 12 residues. The CDR3, as DNA: TGTGCCAGCAGCCGGGACAGAACCTCAGCTTTCTTT. Its protein is CASSRDRTSAFF.

V is TRBV20-1 and J is TRBJ2-1; D is perhaps TRBD2 (5 bases). The CDR3 is 11 amino acids. V lost 5 bases, J lost 10 bases, and 12 bases lay in between. Germline CDR1 is DFQATT and CDR2 is SNEGSKA (reference sequence). DNA for the CDR3: TGCAGTGCTTTGGGAGCCTGGGAGCAGTTCTTC. Its translation is CSALGAWEQFF.

The CDR3 spells CASRKDTSSGNTIYF. CDR3 in DNA: TGTGCCAGTAGAAAGGACACGAGCTCTGGAAACACCATATATTTT. The chain combines TRBV19 with TRBJ1-3; a possible D gene is TRBD1 (5 bases). Germline values: CDR1 LNHDA, CDR2 SQIVND (reference sequence). This CDR3 contains 15 residues. V lost 6 bases to trimming and J lost 0 bases, with 12 bases between them.

The rearrangement links TRBV6-6 to TRBJ1-2; a possible D gene is TRBD1 (6 bases). Germline V CDR1 and CDR2: MNHNY, SVGAGI (reference sequence). The germline V and J ends were trimmed by 2 bases and 2 bases, with 12 bases remaining between them. This CDR3 comprises 15 residues. The CDR3 DNA sequence: TGTGCCAGCAGTTACCCCTCAGGGGACAACTATGGCTACACCTTC. Protein: CASSYPSGDNYGYTF.